Listed below are T cell receptor beta chains from one sample, sequenced in a study of blood T cell repertoires in COVID-19. Using immunoSEQ multiplex PCR, the repertoire was profiled, and TCRdb retains in-frame clones only, with some absent. Here the sample spans fewer than 200,000 clones, approximately 84% being singletons. The sequencing sample was made of peripheral blood. These TCRs come from an older woman with COVID-19, enrolled during active disease. CDR3s include the opening cysteine and the closing phenylalanine or tryptophan. A D gene is named only where the DNA matches it firmly. Some rows mark clone size as missing; the rest say once, few, many or name a class of expanded clone.

CASSLAGAGGYTF	TGTGCCAGCAGCCTCGCGGGGGCGGGTGGCTACACCTTC	-	TRBV11-2	TRBJ1-2	once
CSVEDPLRGRGEAFF	TGCAGCGTTGAAGATCCTTTAAGGGGGCGCGGTGAAGCTTTCTTT	TRBD1	TRBV29-1	TRBJ1-1	-
CASSFRLAGGFNEQFF	TGTGCCAGCAGCTTCAGACTAGCGGGAGGTTTCAATGAGCAGTTCTTC	TRBD2	TRBV11-3	TRBJ2-1	-
CASSVRRGPQDGKLFF	TGTGCCAGCAGTGTCCGAAGGGGGCCGCAGGATGGGAAACTGTTTTTT	TRBD1	TRBV6-1	TRBJ1-4	-
CASSQVGGRTQPQHF	TGCGCCAGCAGCCAAGTCGGCGGGAGGACTCAGCCCCAGCATTTT	-	TRBV4-1	TRBJ1-5	-
CASSLVLGQNYGYTF	TGCGCCAGCAGCTTGGTACTGGGACAGAACTATGGCTACACCTTC	TRBD1	TRBV5-1	TRBJ1-2	-
CASRFDRADGYTF	TGTGCCAGCAGATTCGACAGGGCAGACGGCTACACCTTC	TRBD1	TRBV5-6	TRBJ1-2	few
CASSPYRGYTIYF	TGTGCCAGCAGCCCATACAGGGGTTACACCATATATTTT	-	TRBV21-1	TRBJ1-3	-
CASSLGQGPWSYTF	TGTGCCAGCAGTCTCGGACAGGGGCCTTGGAGCTACACCTTC	TRBD1	TRBV5-5	TRBJ1-2	-
CASSYGQGDAFF	TGTGCCAGCAGCTATGGACAGGGTGACGCTTTCTTT	TRBD1	TRBV11-2	TRBJ1-1	-
CASSEVAGGGNQPQHF	TGTGCCAGCAGTGAGGTTGCAGGGGGTGGCAATCAGCCCCAGCATTTT	TRBD1	TRBV2	TRBJ1-5	once
CASSPPDRGASNEKLFF	TGTGCCAGCTCACCACCGGACCGGGGGGCTTCTAATGAAAAACTGTTTTTT	-	TRBV18	TRBJ1-4	-
CASSIQRYSNQPQHF	TGTGCCAGTAGTATACAGCGATATAGCAATCAGCCCCAGCATTTT	-	TRBV19	TRBJ1-5	-
CASRQRGPGNTIYF	TGTGCCAGCAGACAAAGGGGGCCTGGAAACACCATATATTTT	TRBD1	TRBV27	TRBJ1-3	-
CASSRTSEGTYEQYF	TGTGCTAGCAGCAGGACTAGCGAAGGAACCTACGAGCAGTACTTC	TRBD2	TRBV7-7	TRBJ2-7	-
CASSRQVRSPLHF	TGTGCCAGCAGTCGACAGGTGCGATCACCCCTCCACTTT	-	TRBV12-3/TRBV12-4	TRBJ1-6	-
CASSLNLGQAFYGYTF	TGTGCCAGCAGCCTAAACCTGGGACAGGCGTTCTATGGCTACACCTTC	TRBD1	TRBV7-8	TRBJ1-2	-
CASSNDRGRTDTQYF	TGTGCCAGCAGTAACGACAGGGGCCGCACAGATACGCAGTATTTT	TRBD1	TRBV6-5	TRBJ2-3	-
CASILSGTGATEAFF	TGTGCCAGCATTTTAAGCGGGACAGGGGCAACTGAAGCTTTCTTT	TRBD1	TRBV6-5	TRBJ1-1	-
CASSLDTGRSYNEQFF	TGTGCCAGCAGCTTAGATACAGGGAGATCCTACAATGAGCAGTTCTTC	-	TRBV11-2	TRBJ2-1	-